Following are 25 T cell receptor beta chains from one sample sequenced in a study of OX40 agonist ivuxolimab in advanced cancers. Clones were sequenced by immunoSEQ multiplex PCR, and TCRdb holds only the in-frame ones, with some missing. The table records about 42,000 clones, approximately 90% of them present only once. This material consisted of CD4+ or CD8+ T cells sorted from blood, taken in a trial of the OX40 agonist ivuxolimab. Receptors originate from an adult with an advanced solid tumor such as melanoma, head and neck, liver or kidney cancer.

This CDR3 reads CASSEIMQTTDTQYF. In DNA form, the CDR3 reads TGTGCCAGCAGTGAAATTATGCAGACCACAGATACGCAGTATTTT. V usage is TRBV25-1 and J usage is TRBJ2-3; D remains unclear. The CDR3 runs to 15 residues. CDR1 is MGHDK and CDR2 is SYGVNS in the germline V gene. V lost 2 bases and J lost 2, with 11 bases in between.

The V and J genes are TRBV28 and TRBJ1-1; a possible D gene is TRBD1 (5 bases). The germline CDR1 and CDR2 sequences are MDHEN and SYDVKM. The CDR3 spans 15 residues. V lost 5 bases and J 1 base, leaving 14 bases between the germline ends. CDR3 sequence (DNA): TGTGCCAGCAGTAGACCCGGGACCCAGAACACTGAAGCTTTCTTT. Its translation: CASSRPGTQNTEAFF.

This chain uses TRBV21-1 with TRBJ2-2; TRBD1, as called in the table, went unchecked against the DNA. TRBV21-1 is listed as a pseudogene. The CDR3 spans 16 residues. CDR3 amino acids: CASSKNRGQFTGELFF. For the CDR3, the DNA is TGTGCCAGCAGCAAAAACAGGGGGCAGTTTACCGGGGAGCTGTTTTTT.

For this clone: Compared with germline, one end of the junction differs, possibly owing to a read error. The DNA for the CDR3 is TGTGCCGGCAGTTTAGACACAGATACGCAGTATTTT. Encoded protein: CAGSLDTDTQYF. The chain has TRBV28 and TRBJ2-3; D gene uncertain. The CDR3 length is 12 residues. Germline values: CDR1 MDHEN, CDR2 SYDVKM.

V gene TRBV5-5 combines with J gene TRBJ2-5, with 8 bases fitting TRBD1. This CDR3 is 16 amino acids long. The germline V gene has CDR1 SGHKS and CDR2 YYEKEE (reference sequence). The V gene end was trimmed by 2 bases and the J gene end by 4 bases; junction bases not matched to a gene: 10. CDR3 bases: TGTGCCAGCAGCTTCTCCGTAGGGCAGGGGGCAGAGACCCAGTACTTC. This translates into CASSFSVGQGAETQYF.

This clone came up a few times. This chain uses TRBV6-1 with TRBJ2-7; 7 nucleotides agree with TRBD1. CDR1 is MNHNS and CDR2 is SASEGT in the germline V gene. The V and J ends lost 6 bases and 4 bases, in that order; junction bases with no gene match: 9. This CDR3 has 14 amino acids. CDR3 DNA sequence: TGTGCCAGCAGAAAAGACAGGGCGCCTTACGAGCAGTACTTC. Translating gives CASRKDRAPYEQYF.

This sequence joins TRBV7-8 and TRBJ2-5; no clear D gene. Trimming shortened V by 3 bases and J by 1 base, and 6 bases separated the two germline ends. In germline, CDR1 is SGHVS, CDR2 FQNEAQ. This CDR3 contains 13 residues. The CDR3: CASSLGFQETQYF. The CDR3 bases are TGTGCCAGCAGCTTGGGGTTCCAAGAGACCCAGTACTTC.

The chain uses TRBV11-2 and TRBJ1-4, with D unclear. The germline V and J ends were trimmed by 0 bases and 7 bases, with 12 bases remaining between them. The CDR3 covers 15 residues. The V gene's germline CDR1 is SGHAT and CDR2 FQNNGV. The CDR3: CASSLDGRAGEKLFF. CDR3 nucleotide sequence: TGTGCCAGCAGCTTAGACGGGCGGGCCGGTGAAAAACTGTTTTTT.

The gene calls are TRBV5-3 and TRBJ1-5; D gene uncertain. TRBV5-3 is an ORF, and what it does is uncertain. The CDR3 has 16 amino acids. The germline V and J ends were trimmed by 3 bases and 0 bases, with 13 bases remaining between them. The CDR3 nucleotides read TGTGCCAGAAGCTACGGACCTCTCGATAGCAATCAGCCCCAGCATTTT. Translated: CARSYGPLDSNQPQHF.

CDR3 loop: CASSPSVGGAYEQYF. The CDR3 nucleotides are TGTGCCAGCTCACCATCGGTCGGGGGGGCCTACGAGCAGTACTTC. The chain couples TRBV18 to TRBJ2-7; 8 bases line up with TRBD2. Germline V gene data show CDR1 as KGHSH and CDR2 as LQKENI. CDR3 length: 15 amino acids. The ends lost 2 bases at V and 2 bases at J; junction bases unmatched: 5.

This clone was detected only once. This chain uses TRBV28 with TRBJ1-4, with D possibly TRBD1 on 6 matching bases. V was cut by 6 bases and J by 8 bases, with 19 bases left in between. The CDR3 is 15 residues long. From germline, CDR1 is MDHEN and CDR2 SYDVKM. CDR3 in amino acids: CASSGDRGATEKLFF. The CDR3 DNA is TGTGCCAGCAGCGGGGACCGGGGGGCAACGGAAAAACTGTTTTTT.

The chain carries TRBV30 and TRBJ2-1; 7 nucleotides line up with TRBD2. The germline V gene has CDR1 GTSNPN and CDR2 SVGIG (reference sequence). The CDR3 sequence is 15 residues long. Unmatched junction bases numbered 7, after V lost 2 bases and J lost 3 bases. CDR3 sequence reads: CAWSREVAGYNEQFF. The CDR3 DNA follows: TGTGCCTGGAGTAGGGAGGTAGCGGGCTACAATGAGCAGTTCTTC.

The chain is built from TRBV28 and TRBJ2-7, with 7 nucleotides matching TRBD2. Germline V lookup: CDR1 MDHEN, CDR2 SYDVKM. This CDR3 spans 12 amino acids. The J segment lost 6 bases and the V segment lost 4 bases, leaving 3 bases of the junction unmatched. The CDR3 sequence: CASSSGRGEQYF. The CDR3, as DNA: TGTGCCAGCAGTTCGGGGAGGGGCGAGCAGTACTTC.

The chain recombines TRBV4-3 with TRBJ1-1, with a tentative D call TRBD1 (5 bases). V shed 3 bases and J shed 3 bases, with 11 bases lying between them. The CDR3 length is 14 residues. Looked up from germline, CDR1 is LGHNA and CDR2 is YSLEER. CDR3 amino acids: CASSHSAGYTEAFF. The CDR3, as DNA: TGCGCCAGCAGCCACTCAGCAGGGTACACTGAAGCTTTCTTT.

The table lists this clone with a count of one. V usage is TRBV28 and J usage is TRBJ2-7; 16 bases map to TRBD2. With 8 bases clipped from V and 2 bases from J, the junction kept 3 bases outside the gene matches. Looked up from germline, CDR1 is MDHEN and CDR2 is SYDVKM. The length of the CDR3 is 15 residues. The DNA for the CDR3 is TGTGCCAGCCGCGGGACTAGCGGGAGGGCCTACGAGCAGTACTTC. Residues: CASRGTSGRAYEQYF.

This clone has just one count. This chain joins TRBV19 and TRBJ1-5, with D tentatively TRBD1 (6 bases). Germline CDR1 is LNHDA and CDR2 is SQIVND (reference sequence). The CDR3 runs to 14 residues. V gave up 5 bases and J gave up 2 bases, with 10 bases separating them. The DNA of the CDR3 is TGTGCCAGTAGTCTTGGGACACGCAATCAGCCCCAGCATTTT. It is translated as CASSLGTRNQPQHF.

This chain joins TRBV5-6 and TRBJ2-5, with 8 bases lining up with TRBD1. The V gene end was trimmed by 3 bases and the J gene end by 2 bases; junction bases not matched to a gene: 6. The CDR3 contains 15 residues. Germline CDR1 SGHDT, CDR2 YYEEEE. The CDR3 bases are TGTGCCAGCAGCTCACAACAGGGGGGTCAAGAGACCCAGTACTTC. Its translation is CASSSQQGGQETQYF.

J is TRBJ1-2 and V is TRBV2, with a weak D call TRBD1 (6 bases). V shed 6 bases and J shed 8 bases, with 13 bases lying between them. CDR1 is SNHLY and CDR2 is FYNNEI in the germline V gene. This CDR3 has 12 residues. CDR3 nucleotide sequence: TGTGCCAGCAGGAGGACAGTAGGCGGCTACACCTTC. It is translated as CASRRTVGGYTF. Filled out from reference TRBV2 and TRBJ1-2, the complete variable domain reads EPEVTQTPSHQVTQMGQEVILRCVPISNHLYFYWYRQILGQKVEFLVSFYNNEISEKSEIFDDQFSVERPDGSNFTLKIRSTKLEDSAMYFCASRRTVGGYTFGSGTRLTVV.

The chain links TRBV5-1 to TRBJ2-1, with D possibly matching TRBD2 (6 bases). The CDR3 sequence is 15 residues long. The ends were cut back, 0 bases at V and 4 bases at J, with 11 bases in the middle. The germline V gene has CDR1 SGHRS and CDR2 YFSETQ. DNA for the CDR3: TGCGCCAGCAGCTTGGTTGCGGAGGGTTACAATGAGCAGTTCTTC. Protein product: CASSLVAEGYNEQFF.

The rearrangement links TRBV30 to TRBJ1-2; D gene unclear. Germline-derived CDR1 and CDR2 are GTSNPN and SVGIG (reference sequence). The CDR3 consists of 13 residues. Trimming shortened V by 2 bases and J by 5 bases, and 12 bases separated the two germline ends. In nucleotides, the CDR3 is TGTGCCTGGAGTCTGGAGAGAACATATGGCTACACCTTC. Protein sequence: CAWSLERTYGYTF. Full variable domain (rest looked up from reference TRBV30 and TRBJ1-2): SQTIHQWPATLVQPVGSPLSLECTVEGTSNPNLYWYRQAAGRGLQLLFYSVGIGQISSEVPQNLSASRPQDRQFILSSKKLLLSDSGFYLCAWSLERTYGYTFGSGTRLTVV.

The genes are TRBV28 and TRBJ1-4, with TRBD1 matching 7 bases. CDR1 and CDR2 (germline): MDHEN, SYDVKM. After removal of 3 bases from V and 8 bases from J, the junction contained 6 bases not matched to a gene. The length of the CDR3 is 14 residues. The CDR3 region has the DNA TGTGCCAGCAGTTTGGATCAGGGGGGGGAAAAACTGTTTTTT. Protein: CASSLDQGGEKLFF.

The CDR3 spells CASSLTGTSVLRNEQFF. As DNA, the CDR3 is TGTGCCAGCAGCTTAACCGGGACTAGCGTCCTTCGCAATGAGCAGTTCTTC. This sequence joins TRBV7-3 and TRBJ2-1, with TRBD2 matching 10 bases. The germline V gene has CDR1 SGHTA and CDR2 FQGTGA. The CDR3 spans 17 residues. V lost 0 bases and J lost 6; bases outside the gene matches: 8.

Sample share makes this clone medium-sized (0.01 to 0.1%). V and J are TRBV7-9 and TRBJ1-1; no clear D. The CDR3 loop spans 14 amino acids. Germline loops: CDR1 SEHNR, CDR2 FQNEAQ (reference sequence). V was trimmed by 2 bases and J by 1 base, leaving 8 bases between them. CDR3 in amino acids: CASSLQSENTEAFF. DNA for the CDR3: TGTGCCAGCAGCTTACAATCAGAGAACACTGAAGCTTTCTTT.

The sample holds a few counts of this clone. The chain uses TRBV19 and TRBJ2-7, with a tentative D call TRBD2 (6 bases). V gave up 5 bases and J gave up 5 bases, with 13 bases separating them. The CDR3 length is 13 residues. Germline CDR1 reads LNHDA; CDR2 reads SQIVND (reference sequence). The CDR3 region has the DNA TGTGCCAGTAGTCCCCCCGGAGGGAACGAGCAGTACTTC. Its translation is CASSPPGGNEQYF.

This sequence joins TRBV11-2 and TRBJ2-5; TRBD2 matches 8 bases. Trimming took 0 bases from V and 4 from J; bases not matched to a gene: 1. Germline V gene lookup returns CDR1 SGHAT and CDR2 FQNNGV. There are 14 residues in the CDR3. The DNA of the CDR3 is TGTGCCAGCAGCTTAGACCTAGCGGGAGAGACCCAGTACTTC. Translated: CASSLDLAGETQYF.